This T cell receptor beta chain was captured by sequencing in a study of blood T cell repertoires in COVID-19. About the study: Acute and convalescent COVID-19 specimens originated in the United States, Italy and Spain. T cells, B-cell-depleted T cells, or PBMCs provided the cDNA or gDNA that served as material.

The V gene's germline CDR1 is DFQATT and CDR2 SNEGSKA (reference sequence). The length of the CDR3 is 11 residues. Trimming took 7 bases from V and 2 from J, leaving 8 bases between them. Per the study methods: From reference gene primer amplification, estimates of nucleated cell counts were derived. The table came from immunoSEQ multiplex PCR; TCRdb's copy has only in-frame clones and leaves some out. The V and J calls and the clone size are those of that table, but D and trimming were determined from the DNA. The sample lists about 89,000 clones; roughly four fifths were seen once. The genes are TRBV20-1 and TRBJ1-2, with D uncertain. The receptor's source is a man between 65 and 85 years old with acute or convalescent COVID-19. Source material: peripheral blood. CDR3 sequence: CSEPVNYGYTF. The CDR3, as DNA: TGCAGTGAACCGGTAAACTATGGCTACACCTTC.